The rows below give T cell receptor beta chains drawn from one sample of a study of graft-versus-host responses after intestinal transplantation. Their antigens remain unidentified. Clones were sequenced by immunoSEQ multiplex PCR, and TCRdb holds only the in-frame ones, with some missing. The sample lists tens of thousands of clones, approximately 87% seen once, with 0.11% in the top ten. This specimen consisted of unstimulated CD4+ T cells sorted from spleen or lymph node cells, obtained before intestinal transplant. The receptors originated from a human donor who received an intestinal transplant. Both conserved end residues are part of each CDR3. The D gene is left open where the match is weak. Some rows mark clone size as missing; the rest say once, few, many or name a class of expanded clone.

v_gene: TRBV10-2
abundance: .
j_gene: TRBJ1-5
d_gene: .
CDR3aa: CASSDSGGSSNQPQHF
CDR3nt: TGCGCCAGCAGCGATTCTGGGGGGAGTAGCAATCAGCCCCAGCATTTT

v_gene: TRBV5-6
abundance: .
j_gene: TRBJ2-1
d_gene: TRBD2
CDR3aa: CASSLLAGGIQSYEQFF
CDR3nt: TGTGCCAGCAGCTTGTTAGCGGGGGGGATTCAAAGCTATGAGCAGTTCTTC

v_gene: TRBV7-3
abundance: few
j_gene: TRBJ1-3
d_gene: TRBD1
CDR3aa: CASSPGQGRNTIYF
CDR3nt: TGTGCCAGCAGCCCGGGACAGGGAAGAAACACCATATATTTT

v_gene: TRBV4-2
abundance: .
j_gene: TRBJ2-2
d_gene: .
CDR3aa: CASSQDRGPVAGELFF
CDR3nt: TGTGCCAGCAGCCAAGATCGAGGCCCCGTGGCCGGGGAGCTGTTTTTT

v_gene: TRBV7-9
abundance: .
j_gene: TRBJ1-6
d_gene: .
CDR3aa: CASSPQGTYNSPLHF
CDR3nt: TGTGCCAGCAGCCCCCAGGGCACCTATAATTCACCCCTCCACTTT

v_gene: TRBV11-2
abundance: .
j_gene: TRBJ1-3
d_gene: .
CDR3aa: CASSPGLGISGNTIYF
CDR3nt: TGTGCCAGCAGCCCAGGACTGGGAATCTCTGGAAACACCATATATTTT

v_gene: TRBV9
abundance: .
j_gene: TRBJ2-2
d_gene: TRBD1
CDR3aa: CASSADRVYTGELFF
CDR3nt: TGTGCCAGCAGCGCTGACAGGGTGTACACCGGGGAGCTGTTTTTT

v_gene: TRBV7-9
abundance: .
j_gene: TRBJ2-2
d_gene: TRBD2
CDR3aa: CASSRGGGTGELFF
CDR3nt: TGTGCCAGCTCCCGGGGGGGAGGCACCGGGGAGCTGTTTTTT

v_gene: TRBV5-1
abundance: .
j_gene: TRBJ1-2
d_gene: .
CDR3aa: CASSLDRDGYTF
CDR3nt: TGCGCCAGCAGCTTGGACAGGGATGGCTACACCTTC

v_gene: TRBV7-3
abundance: .
j_gene: TRBJ2-1
d_gene: TRBD2
CDR3aa: CASSAPGLANEQFF
CDR3nt: TGTGCCAGCAGCGCCCCGGGACTAGCTAATGAGCAGTTCTTC

v_gene: TRBV5-1
abundance: .
j_gene: TRBJ2-5
d_gene: .
CDR3aa: CASSLWAAQETQYF
CDR3nt: TGCGCCAGCAGCTTATGGGCTGCCCAAGAGACCCAGTACTTC

v_gene: TRBV5-1
abundance: .
j_gene: TRBJ2-1
d_gene: .
CDR3aa: CASSMGELEPYNEQFF
CDR3nt: TGCGCCAGCAGCATGGGGGAGTTGGAGCCCTACAATGAGCAGTTCTTC

v_gene: TRBV18
abundance: .
j_gene: TRBJ1-1
d_gene: TRBD1
CDR3aa: CASSPDRGRVTEAFF
CDR3nt: TGTGCCAGCTCACCAGACAGGGGGCGGGTCACTGAAGCTTTCTTT

v_gene: TRBV25-1
abundance: once
j_gene: TRBJ2-5
d_gene: .
CDR3aa: CASSEAGRGGQETQYF
CDR3nt: TGTGCCAGCAGTGAGGCGGGGCGAGGTGGCCAAGAGACCCAGTACTTC

v_gene: TRBV27
abundance: once
j_gene: TRBJ2-1
d_gene: TRBD2
CDR3aa: CASSSRLAGNEQFF
CDR3nt: TGTGCCAGCAGTTCTCGACTAGCGGGTAATGAGCAGTTCTTC

v_gene: TRBV7-3
abundance: .
j_gene: TRBJ2-1
d_gene: TRBD2
CDR3aa: CASSAKGTSGANEQFF
CDR3nt: TGTGCCAGCAGCGCGAAAGGGACTAGCGGGGCCAATGAGCAGTTCTTC